The 14 T cell receptor beta chains below were found in one sample sequenced in a study of T cells and Merkel cell carcinoma outcomes. Sequencing used immunoSEQ multiplex PCR; TCRdb keeps in-frame clones, though not all of them. This table has thousands of clones, about 81% appearing once. The specimen sequenced was tumor tissue from Merkel cell carcinoma. Receptors were obtained from a human donor with Merkel cell carcinoma. Some clones in this sample may be carry-over from other donors' samples.

The V call is TRBV23-1, the J call TRBJ1-1; tentatively, D is TRBD1 (5 bases). TRBV23-1 is classed as an ORF, of uncertain function. CDR3 length: 12 amino acids. V shed 10 bases and J shed 5 bases, with 14 bases lying between them. DNA for the CDR3: TGCGCCACCCAACCCGGGGGGACTGAAGCTTTCTTT. It yields the protein CATQPGGTEAFF.

V usage is TRBV27 and J usage is TRBJ2-7; TRBD2 matches at 13 bases. The germline V gene encodes CDR1 MNHEY and CDR2 SMNVEV (reference sequence). V lost 6 bases, J lost 1 base, and 3 bases stayed unmatched. This CDR3 comprises 15 residues. CDR3 coding DNA: TGTGCCAGCAGCCGACTAGCGGGAGGTTCCTACGAGCAGTACTTC. Amino acids: CASSRLAGGSYEQYF.

J is TRBJ1-5 and V is TRBV6-6, with 8 nucleotides matching TRBD1. The CDR3 runs 15 residues. V gave up 2 bases and J gave up 7 bases; unmatched junction bases: 7. Germline lookup yields CDR1 MNHNY and CDR2 SVGAGI (reference sequence). The CDR3 nucleotides are TGTGCCAGCAGTTACGGACAGGGATGGGGCCAGCCCCAGCATTTT. Its protein is CASSYGQGWGQPQHF.

The chain is built from TRBV7-9 and TRBJ2-2, with D possibly being TRBD2 (5 bases). This CDR3 region has 13 residues. Germline CDR1 reads SEHNR; CDR2 reads FQNEAQ (reference sequence). Trimming pared 5 bases from V and 6 bases from J, leaving 10 bases between. CDR3 in amino acids: CASSKEVAGELFF. In DNA form, the CDR3 reads TGTGCCAGCAGCAAGGAGGTCGCCGGGGAGCTGTTTTTT.

The chain couples TRBV18 to TRBJ2-6; TRBD1 aligns across 9 bases. The V segment lost 3 bases and the J segment 0 bases; nucleotides outside the gene matches: 9. This CDR3 has 19 amino acids. Germline V gives CDR1 KGHSH, CDR2 LQKENI. The DNA for the CDR3 is TGTGCCAGCTCACCTCACATGCTGGGACAGGGCTCTGGGGCCAACGTCCTGACTTTC. Translating it yields CASSPHMLGQGSGANVLTF. Full variable domain (outside the CDR3, taken from reference TRBV18 and TRBJ2-6): NAGVMQNPRHLVRRRGQEARLRCSPMKGHSHVYWYRQLPEEGLKFMVYLQKENIIDESGMPKERFSAEFPKEGPSILRIQQVVRGDSAAYFCASSPHMLGQGSGANVLTFGAGSRLTVL.

This chain uses TRBV20-1 with TRBJ2-1; D not resolved. Germline assignment: CDR1 DFQATT and CDR2 SNEGSKA (reference sequence). This CDR3 comprises 11 residues. Trimming shortened V by 3 bases and J by 5 bases, and 5 bases separated the two germline ends. Written as DNA, the CDR3 is TGCAGTGCTAGTGCGCACAATGAGCAGTTCTTC. It translates to CSASAHNEQFF.

The gene calls are TRBV7-2 and TRBJ2-5; 15 bases are shared with TRBD2. The length of the CDR3 is 14 residues. Per the germline V gene, CDR1 is SGHTA and CDR2 is FQGNSA. The chain's CDR3 is CAEAGLAGGETQYF. The CDR3 region has the DNA TGTGCAGAGGCGGGACTAGCGGGGGGAGAGACCCAGTACTTC.

CDR3 sequence (DNA): TGTGCCAGCAGCGTAGAAGGGGGGAACTCCTACAATGAGCAGTTCTTC. It encodes CASSVEGGNSYNEQFF. The chain couples TRBV9 to TRBJ2-1; D may correspond to TRBD1 or TRBD2 (6 bases each). Looked up from germline, CDR1 is SGDLS and CDR2 is YYNGEE. The CDR3 is 16 residues long. Trimming shortened V by 0 bases and J by 0 bases, and 10 bases separated the two germline ends.

The chain joins TRBV5-6 to TRBJ1-5, with unresolved D. The V and J ends lost 0 bases and 2 bases respectively, with 9 bases between them. This CDR3 has 15 amino acids. Germline CDR1 SGHDT, CDR2 YYEEEE. CDR3 loop: CASSLGGFRNQPQHF. The CDR3 nucleotides are TGTGCCAGCAGCTTGGGAGGGTTCCGCAATCAGCCCCAGCATTTT.

The chain uses TRBV5-6 and TRBJ1-1; D call uncertain. V gave up 1 base and J gave up 2 bases, with 9 bases separating them. The V gene's germline CDR1 is SGHDT and CDR2 YYEEEE. The CDR3 length is 14 residues. DNA for the CDR3: TGTGCCAGCAGCTTGAGAGGGTTAAACACTGAAGCTTTCTTT. This codes for CASSLRGLNTEAFF.

This clone was picked up one time. This sequence joins TRBV5-5 and TRBJ2-7; no clear D gene. V gave up 0 bases and J gave up 11 bases, with 12 bases separating them. The germline gives CDR1 SGHKS, CDR2 YYEKEE (reference sequence). The CDR3 has 12 residues. CDR3 residues: CASSLGTGVEYF. The CDR3 coding sequence is TGTGCCAGCAGCTTGGGCACTGGTGTTGAGTACTTC.

This clone has just one count. The V gene is TRBV14, the J gene TRBJ2-1; TRBD2 matches at 12 bases. Losses at the gene ends were 1 base for V and 6 bases for J; bases not matched to a gene: 13. Looked up from germline, CDR1 is SGHDN and CDR2 is FVKESK. CDR3 size: 19 residues. DNA for the CDR3: TGTGCCAGCAGCCAAGGGGCTAGCGGGAGGGCCGTTGTTGTCAATGAGCAGTTCTTC. It yields the protein CASSQGASGRAVVVNEQFF.

J is TRBJ1-1 and V is TRBV11-2; a weak D match, TRBD1 (5 bases). Trimming stripped 3 bases from V and 8 bases from J, with 7 bases between. Germline V gene lookup returns CDR1 SGHAT and CDR2 FQNNGV. The length of the CDR3 is 11 residues. CDR3 region: CASSFRDEAFF. Written as DNA, the CDR3 is TGTGCCAGCAGCTTCAGGGACGAAGCTTTCTTT. Drawing the rest from reference TRBV11-2 and TRBJ1-1, the complete variable domain is EAGVAQSPRYKIIEKRQSVAFWCNPISGHATLYWYQQILGQGPKLLIQFQNNGVVDDSQLPKDRFSAERLKGVDSTLKIQPAKLEDSAVYLCASSFRDEAFFGQGTRLTVV.

The CDR3 coding sequence is TGTGCCACCCAGACAGGGGCCGGGGAGCTGTTTTTT. Its protein product is CATQTGAGELFF. The genes are TRBV25-1 and TRBJ2-2; TRBD1 matches at 8 bases. The CDR3 runs 12 residues. Germline loops: CDR1 MGHDK, CDR2 SYGVNS. Unmatched junction bases numbered 4, after V lost 10 bases and J lost 6 bases.